The 27 T cell receptor beta chains in this list originate from one sample, sequenced in a study of Ad26.COV2.S vaccination and SARS-CoV-2 variants. The treatment here: roughly 20 received Ad26.COV2.S at low or high dose, single or two shots; about 5 received placebo; per-sample allocation not given. Sampling was performed 63 days after the first vaccine or placebo injection. The repertoire was sequenced with immunoSEQ multiplex PCR; TCRdb's copy has only in-frame clones and lacks some. The profile shows 400,000 to 450,000 clones, more than 80% of them singletons. Source: peripheral blood, taken in a trial of Ad26.COV2.S vaccine versus placebo. Receptor source: a person between 18 and 65 years old who received the Ad26.COV2.S COVID-19 vaccine or a placebo.

The chain joins TRBV4-3 to TRBJ1-2, with D possibly TRBD1 on 6 matching bases. Germline V gives CDR1 LGHNA, CDR2 YSLEER. V was trimmed by 0 bases and J by 4 bases, leaving 15 bases between them. The CDR3 has 16 residues. CDR3 DNA: TGCGCCAGCAGCCAAGATATTAGGACAGCTCGCTATGGCTACACCTTC. It yields the protein CASSQDIRTARYGYTF.

The chain combines TRBV27 with TRBJ2-2; 13 bases are a match to TRBD2. Germline-derived CDR1 and CDR2 are MNHEY and SMNVEV (reference sequence). The CDR3 extends over 18 amino acids. Trimming took 5 bases from V and 1 from J; bases not matched to a gene: 7. CDR3 coding DNA: TGTGCCAGCAGTCCAGGACTAGCGGGAGTAAAGAACACCGGGGAGCTGTTTTTT. The encoded protein is CASSPGLAGVKNTGELFF.

The chain links TRBV6-2 or TRBV6-3 to TRBJ2-3, with 8 bases matching TRBD2. CDR1 is MNHEY and CDR2 is SVGEGT in the germline V gene. The CDR3 is 17 residues long. The ends lost 3 bases at V and 4 bases at J; junction bases unmatched: 12. The chain's CDR3 is CASSYSGHAGGSDTQYF. CDR3 sequence (DNA): TGTGCCAGCAGTTATTCGGGTCATGCGGGAGGCTCAGATACGCAGTATTTT.

The chain uses TRBV6-4 and TRBJ1-5; D call uncertain. The V and J ends lost 8 bases and 0 bases respectively, with 20 bases between them. The germline gives CDR1 MRHNA, CDR2 SNTAGT. CDR3 size: 17 residues. The chain's CDR3 is CASLKDLIADSNQPQHF. CDR3 bases: TGTGCCAGCCTAAAGGATTTGATCGCCGATAGCAATCAGCCCCAGCATTTT.

The J gene is TRBJ2-1, the V gene TRBV7-2, with 10 bases matching TRBD2. V trimming: 5 bases; J trimming: 6 bases; junction bases outside the gene matches: 13. This CDR3 is built from 17 residues. Germline V CDR1 and CDR2: SGHTA, FQGNSA. In DNA, the CDR3 is TGTGCCAGCAGCCGTGATAGCGGGAGGTTTGTATTCAATGAGCAGTTCTTC. It encodes CASSRDSGRFVFNEQFF.

V and J are TRBV27 and TRBJ2-1, with no clear D. V was cut by 3 bases and J by 8 bases, with 17 bases left in between. Germline CDR1 MNHEY, CDR2 SMNVEV (reference sequence). The CDR3 has 15 residues. The CDR3 nucleotides read TGTGCCAGCAGTTTTGGTGGTTTCGGTGGCGATGAGCAGTTCTTC. It encodes CASSFGGFGGDEQFF.

The rearrangement joins TRBV30 to TRBJ1-1; perhaps TRBD1 as D (5 bases). The V gene's germline CDR1 is GTSNPN and CDR2 SVGIG (reference sequence). V shed 3 bases and J shed 5 bases, with 13 bases lying between them. The CDR3 contains 13 residues. The DNA of the CDR3 is TGTGCCTGGAGACTCGAGGGGTGGACTGAAGCTTTCTTT. Protein sequence: CAWRLEGWTEAFF.

The chain recombines TRBV27 with TRBJ2-7; D possibly corresponds to TRBD1 (6 bases). This CDR3 has 14 amino acids. CDR1 MNHEY and CDR2 SMNVEV come from the germline V gene (reference sequence). Between the trimmed V and J ends, which lost 2 bases and 1 base, there was a span of 9 bases. CDR3 in amino acids: CASSLIGQSYEQYF. The CDR3 DNA is TGTGCCAGCAGTTTAATTGGACAGTCCTACGAGCAGTACTTC.

This sequence joins TRBV12-3 or TRBV12-4 and TRBJ2-7; D not certain. This CDR3 region has 13 residues. With 4 bases removed from V and 5 bases from J, the gap between germline ends came to 12 bases. The CDR3 protein is CASSSVGFHEQYF. The CDR3 DNA reads TGTGCCAGCAGTTCCGTTGGTTTCCACGAGCAGTACTTC.

The sample holds one count of this clone. V usage is TRBV24-1 and J usage is TRBJ1-1; no firm D call. V lost 1 base, J lost 7 bases, and 6 bases lay in between. This CDR3 spans 12 amino acids. The germline V gene has CDR1 KGHDR and CDR2 SFDVKD. The CDR3 protein is CATSDLMGEAFF. The CDR3 DNA reads TGTGCCACCAGTGATTTAATGGGTGAAGCTTTCTTT.

This rearrangement joins TRBV7-9 to TRBJ2-1; maybe TRBD2 (5 bases). V lost 5 bases to trimming and J lost 0 bases, with 11 bases between them. The CDR3 loop spans 15 amino acids. Germline V CDR1 and CDR2: SEHNR, FQNEAQ (reference sequence). The CDR3 protein is CASSTEGSSYNEQFF. The DNA of the CDR3 is TGTGCCAGCAGCACAGAAGGGAGCTCCTACAATGAGCAGTTCTTC. The variable domain in full, completed from reference TRBV7-9 and TRBJ2-1, reads DTGVSQNPRHKITKRGQNVTFRCDPISEHNRLYWYRQTLGQGPEFLTYFQNEAQLEKSRLLSDRFSAERPKGSFSTLEIQRTEQGDSAMYLCASSTEGSSYNEQFFGPGTRLTVL.

The chain joins TRBV27 to TRBJ2-7; 7 bases match TRBD2. Germline values: CDR1 MNHEY, CDR2 SMNVEV (reference sequence). The V and J ends lost 2 bases and 6 bases, in that order; junction bases with no gene match: 7. The CDR3 consists of 14 residues. Here the CDR3 reads CASSLVGGPGEQYF. DNA of the CDR3: TGTGCCAGCAGTTTAGTGGGAGGGCCGGGCGAGCAGTACTTC.

The chain carries TRBV25-1 and TRBJ2-5; TRBD2 matches at 15 bases. CDR3 length: 15 residues. After removal of 5 bases from V and 5 bases from J, the junction contained 3 bases not matched to a gene. Germline CDR1 MGHDK, CDR2 SYGVNS. In DNA, the CDR3 is TGTGCCAGCAGTCGCGGACTAGCGGGGGGGGAGACCCAGTACTTC. Amino acids: CASSRGLAGGETQYF.

Notes on this clone: Other nucleotide sequences in the sample specify the same CDR3. The CDR3 loop reads CASSQNEKLFF. In DNA, the CDR3 is TGTGCCAGCAGTCAAAATGAAAAACTGTTTTTT. V and J are TRBV12-3 or TRBV12-4 and TRBJ1-4, with unresolved D. V lost 5 bases, J lost 5 bases, and 3 bases lay in between. The length of the CDR3 is 11 residues.

The chain has TRBV19 and TRBJ1-1; D is possibly TRBD1 (5 bases). CDR1 is LNHDA, CDR2 SQIVND, per germline (reference sequence). With 3 bases removed from V and 4 bases from J, the gap between germline ends came to 21 bases. The CDR3 covers 17 residues. The CDR3 DNA reads as TGTGCCAGTAGTATCCCCCCCGCGCGGGGGGAGGGCACTGAAGCTTTCTTT. Translated, it gives CASSIPPARGEGTEAFF.

The CDR3 region has the DNA TGTGCCAGCAGTGGACGCCCAACCCCAGGCAATCAGCCCCAGCATTTT. Protein sequence: CASSGRPTPGNQPQHF. The chain links TRBV2 to TRBJ1-5; unclear D gene. Germline CDR1 SNHLY, CDR2 FYNNEI. The V and J ends lost 4 bases and 2 bases respectively, with 15 bases between them. CDR3 length equals 16 residues.

CDR3 protein: CASSSGQGAGSPLHF. The CDR3 coding sequence is TGTGCCAGCAGTTCCGGACAGGGAGCTGGTTCACCCCTCCACTTT. The chain combines TRBV27 with TRBJ1-6; 8 bases align to TRBD1. The germline V gene has CDR1 MNHEY and CDR2 SMNVEV (reference sequence). The CDR3 contains 15 residues. The junction had 8 bases not matched to a gene; V was cut back by 4 bases and J by 9 bases.

The genes are TRBV9 and TRBJ2-3, with 14 bases that match TRBD2. Germline CDR1 and CDR2: SGDLS and YYNGEE. With 0 bases clipped from V and 4 bases from J, the junction kept 1 base outside the gene matches. CDR3 size: 16 residues. CDR3 loop: CASSVEGLAGADTQYF. CDR3 nucleotides: TGTGCCAGCAGCGTAGAGGGACTAGCGGGAGCAGATACGCAGTATTTT.

The CDR3 DNA is TGTGCCAGCAGCCCCCCTGGAGTTGGGGCCAACGTCCTGACTTTC. Its translation is CASSPPGVGANVLTF. V usage is TRBV5-4 and J usage is TRBJ2-6; D unresolved. CDR1 and CDR2 from the germline V gene are SGHNT and YYREEE (reference sequence). With 4 bases removed from V and 3 bases from J, the gap between germline ends came to 11 bases. The CDR3 extends over 15 amino acids.

The chain joins TRBV27 to TRBJ2-7; 10 bases align to TRBD2. V was clipped by 4 bases and J by 2 bases; unmatched bases: 11. The CDR3 is 17 residues long. Germline V lookup: CDR1 MNHEY, CDR2 SMNVEV (reference sequence). The CDR3 DNA is TGTGCCAGCAGTTCTTTTCTTAGCGGGAGGAACCCCTACGAGCAGTACTTC. Translation: CASSSFLSGRNPYEQYF.

This rearrangement joins TRBV6-6 to TRBJ2-2, with a weak D call TRBD1 (6 bases). The CDR3 contains 13 residues. V lost 6 bases to trimming and J lost 4 bases, with 9 bases between them. Germline CDR1 and CDR2: MNHNY and SVGAGI (reference sequence). The CDR3 bases are TGTGCCAGCAGAATACAGGGCACCGGGGAGCTGTTTTTT. This encodes CASRIQGTGELFF.

V usage is TRBV6-5 and J usage is TRBJ1-1; the D is unclear. The CDR3 has 12 amino acids. Per germline, CDR1 MNHEY and CDR2 SVGAGI. V lost 10 bases and J lost 0, with 9 bases in between. The DNA of the CDR3 is TGTGCCACGGGAGGAGTGAACACTGAAGCTTTCTTT. Translation gives CATGGVNTEAFF.

J is TRBJ2-5 and V is TRBV7-9, with 8 bases lining up with TRBD2. The CDR3 spans 14 residues. The ends lost 5 bases at V and 2 bases at J; junction bases unmatched: 4. Per the germline V gene, CDR1 is SEHNR and CDR2 is FQNEAQ (reference sequence). CDR3 in DNA: TGTGCCAGCAGCCAGGGACTAGAGCAAGAGACCCAGTACTTC. Translating gives CASSQGLEQETQYF.

The chain uses TRBV29-1 and TRBJ2-1; TRBD1 or TRBD2 may be the D gene (5 bases each). From germline, CDR1 is SQVTM and CDR2 ANQGSEA. V was clipped by 4 bases and J by 3 bases, with 22 bases between them. The length of the CDR3 is 17 residues. The CDR3 sequence is CSVAEEPGRRYYNEQFF. The CDR3 region has the DNA TGCAGCGTTGCAGAGGAACCGGGACGGCGTTACTACAATGAGCAGTTCTTC.

V and J are TRBV6-5 and TRBJ2-1; 12 positions match TRBD2. The germline gives CDR1 MNHEY, CDR2 SVGAGI. The CDR3 runs 13 residues. Trimming took 5 bases from V and 14 from J; bases not matched to a gene: 7. CDR3: CASSLRLAGVEFF. The CDR3 coding sequence is TGTGCCAGCAGTCTCCGACTAGCGGGAGTGGAGTTCTTC.

In this sample, this clone turned up once. This chain joins TRBV7-2 and TRBJ2-7; 9 bases align to TRBD2. The CDR3 totals 14 residues. V trimming: 5 bases; J trimming: 6 bases; junction bases outside the gene matches: 8. Germline CDR1 is SGHTA and CDR2 is FQGNSA. DNA for the CDR3: TGTGCCAGCAGCCCGAATCTAGCGGGACCCGAGCAGTACTTC. It yields the protein CASSPNLAGPEQYF.

The V gene is TRBV18, the J gene TRBJ1-3; TRBD1 might be the D (5 bases). The CDR3 sequence is 15 residues long. Germline-derived CDR1 and CDR2 are KGHSH and LQKENI. Trimming cost V 5 bases and J 4 bases, with 15 bases left between them. The CDR3 DNA follows: TGTGCCAGCTCAGCAATGGACAATCGCGGAAACACCATATATTTT. It specifies CASSAMDNRGNTIYF.